A selection of T cell receptor beta chains follows, all from one sample in a study of cytomegalovirus exposure and HLA in healthy donors. The data were produced by immunoSEQ multiplex PCR, yet TCRdb's version contains in-frame clones alone and is incomplete. The table has about 190,000 clones, roughly 90% seen once; the top ten hold less than 1.3%. Sequenced input: PBMCs. These receptors came from a boy aged 2-15 years in good health and CMV-seronegative. CDR3s include the opening cysteine and the closing phenylalanine or tryptophan. Fields, in order: D gene, V gene, J gene, clone size, CDR3 protein, CDR3 DNA. D genes are given only for firm matches. Size tells how often a clone was seen (once, few, many) or the class of an expanded clone, and some rows leave it out.

D: -
V: TRBV19
J: TRBJ1-5
size: -
CDR3: CASTYRDYSNQPQHF
DNA: TGTGCCAGTACCTACAGGGACTATAGCAATCAGCCCCAGCATTTT

D: -
V: TRBV29-1
J: TRBJ1-2
size: -
CDR3: CSVEMRRAYGYTF
DNA: TGCAGCGTTGAAATGCGCAGGGCGTATGGCTACACCTTC

D: TRBD1
V: TRBV28
J: TRBJ1-6
size: -
CDR3: CASSLGQWNSPLHF
DNA: TGTGCCAGCAGTTTGGGACAGTGGAATTCACCCCTCCACTTT

D: TRBD2
V: TRBV7-9
J: TRBJ2-7
size: -
CDR3: CASSFPTSGGDEQYF
DNA: TGTGCCAGCAGCTTCCCGACTAGCGGGGGAGACGAGCAGTACTTC

D: -
V: TRBV5-1
J: TRBJ2-3
size: once
CDR3: CASSLAPSLTDTQYF
DNA: TGCGCCAGCAGCTTGGCCCCCTCACTCACAGATACGCAGTATTTT

D: TRBD2
V: TRBV4-1
J: TRBJ2-3
size: -
CDR3: CASSQPTSGRVTQYF
DNA: TGCGCCAGCAGCCAACCTACTAGCGGGAGAGTTACGCAGTATTTT

D: TRBD1
V: TRBV5-6
J: TRBJ2-5
size: -
CDR3: CASSSGTGQETQYF
DNA: TGTGCCAGCAGCTCCGGGACAGGACAAGAGACCCAGTACTTC

D: -
V: TRBV19
J: TRBJ1-5
size: -
CDR3: CASSITRFQPQHF
DNA: TGTGCCAGTAGTATAACGCGTTTTCAGCCCCAGCATTTT

D: TRBD1
V: TRBV6-5
J: TRBJ1-2
size: -
CDR3: CASYPGGSGYGYTF
DNA: TGTGCCAGCTACCCAGGGGGCTCTGGCTATGGCTACACCTTC

D: -
V: TRBV28
J: TRBJ1-6
size: -
CDR3: CASSQASQDNSPLHF
DNA: TGTGCCAGCAGTCAAGCCAGTCAGGATAATTCACCCCTCCACTTT

D: -
V: TRBV5-1
J: TRBJ2-7
size: few
CDR3: CASSPAGSSYEQYF
DNA: TGCGCCAGCAGCCCAGCCGGGAGCTCCTACGAGCAGTACTTC

D: TRBD1
V: TRBV5-1
J: TRBJ2-7
size: -
CDR3: CASSTGQPNYEQYF
DNA: TGCGCCAGCAGTACGGGACAGCCGAACTACGAGCAGTACTTC

D: -
V: TRBV10-3
J: TRBJ2-7
size: once
CDR3: CAISPSDTYEQYF
DNA: TGTGCCATCAGTCCTAGCGACACCTACGAGCAGTACTTC

D: TRBD1
V: TRBV10-3
J: TRBJ1-1
size: -
CDR3: CATRGGMNTEAFF
DNA: TGTGCCACCAGGGGGGGGATGAACACTGAAGCTTTCTTT

D: -
V: TRBV9
J: TRBJ1-2
size: -
CDR3: CASSGQPYGYTF
DNA: TGTGCCAGCAGCGGACAGCCCTATGGCTACACCTTC

D: -
V: TRBV6-1
J: TRBJ1-4
size: -
CDR3: CASSESRGLTVRNEKLFF
DNA: TGTGCCAGCAGTGAATCTCGGGGATTGACTGTTAGGAATGAAAAACTGTTTTTT

D: -
V: TRBV6-5
J: TRBJ1-5
size: few
CDR3: CASSSPDSYQPQHF
DNA: TGTGCCAGCAGTTCCCCGGACAGTTATCAGCCCCAGCATTTT

D: -
V: TRBV5-6
J: TRBJ2-2
size: -
CDR3: CASSFRAPIAGELFF
DNA: TGTGCCAGCAGCTTCAGGGCGCCCATCGCCGGGGAGCTGTTTTTT

D: -
V: TRBV5-5
J: TRBJ1-3
size: -
CDR3: CASSSGTPWDGAGNTIYF
DNA: TGTGCCAGCAGCTCCGGGACTCCTTGGGACGGGGCTGGAAACACCATATATTTT

D: -
V: TRBV2
J: TRBJ1-1
size: few
CDR3: CASVSGADTEAFF
DNA: TGTGCCAGCGTAAGTGGGGCTGACACTGAAGCTTTCTTT

D: TRBD2
V: TRBV11-2
J: TRBJ2-1
size: -
CDR3: CASSLAPPGGSYNEQFF
DNA: TGTGCCAGCAGCTTAGCTCCGCCGGGGGGATCCTACAATGAGCAGTTCTTC

D: TRBD1
V: TRBV18
J: TRBJ1-2
size: -
CDR3: CASSPKASGTGDGYTF
DNA: TGTGCCAGCTCACCGAAAGCCTCCGGGACAGGGGACGGCTACACCTTC

D: TRBD1
V: TRBV28
J: TRBJ1-2
size: -
CDR3: CASSNPGTGGRDYGYTF
DNA: TGTGCCAGCAGTAACCCAGGGACAGGGGGCAGAGACTATGGCTACACCTTC

D: -
V: TRBV12-2
J: TRBJ1-3
size: -
CDR3: CASRLGPPGGQEGLSGNTIYF
DNA: TGTGCAAGTCGCTTAGGCCCGCCAGGTGGACAGGAGGGGCTCTCTGGAAACACCATATATTTT

D: -
V: TRBV6-5
J: TRBJ2-2
size: -
CDR3: CASGLRTGELFF
DNA: TGTGCCAGCGGGTTGCGGACCGGGGAGCTGTTTTTT

D: -
V: TRBV29-1
J: TRBJ1-2
size: -
CDR3: CSVAGGTNYGYTF
DNA: TGCAGCGTTGCCGGGGGGACTAACTATGGCTACACCTTC

D: TRBD1
V: TRBV28
J: TRBJ2-3
size: -
CDR3: CASSFGGQGGDTQYF
DNA: TGTGCCAGCAGTTTTGGGGGACAGGGAGGAGATACGCAGTATTTT

D: TRBD1
V: TRBV11-2
J: TRBJ2-7
size: -
CDR3: CASSRDSYEQYF
DNA: TGTGCCAGCAGCCGGGACAGTTACGAGCAGTACTTC

D: TRBD1
V: TRBV30
J: TRBJ1-1
size: -
CDR3: CAWRGQGGNEAFF
DNA: TGTGCCTGGAGAGGACAGGGAGGCAACGAAGCTTTCTTT

D: TRBD1
V: TRBV7-9
J: TRBJ1-4
size: once
CDR3: CASSSRDSNEKLFF
DNA: TGTGCCAGCAGCTCCCGGGACAGTAATGAAAAACTGTTTTTT

D: TRBD2
V: TRBV15
J: TRBJ2-1
size: -
CDR3: CATRTSGSSRHIEQFF
DNA: TGTGCCACCCGGACTAGCGGGAGTTCCAGACATATTGAGCAGTTCTTC

D: -
V: TRBV28
J: TRBJ1-5
size: -
CDR3: CASSLRSAKWGGVTGNQPQHF
DNA: TGTGCCAGCAGTTTACGCAGTGCGAAATGGGGGGGGGTGACGGGCAATCAGCCCCAGCATTTT

D: TRBD2
V: TRBV4-1
J: TRBJ2-4
size: few
CDR3: CASSQGMASGRAKNIQYF
DNA: TGCGCCAGCAGCCAGGGTATGGCTAGCGGGAGAGCCAAAAACATTCAGTACTTC

D: -
V: TRBV29-1
J: TRBJ2-3
size: -
CDR3: CSAALSSDTQYF
DNA: TGCAGCGCAGCGCTTTCATCAGATACGCAGTATTTT

D: -
V: TRBV27
J: TRBJ1-2
size: -
CDR3: CASSLGASGGYTF
DNA: TGTGCCAGCAGTTTAGGAGCGTCCGGGGGGTACACCTTC

D: TRBD1
V: TRBV27
J: TRBJ1-6
size: -
CDR3: CASSGGTGWSPLHF
DNA: TGTGCCAGCAGTGGGGGGACAGGATGGTCACCCCTCCACTTT

D: TRBD2
V: TRBV7-9
J: TRBJ2-1
size: -
CDR3: CASSLGPGLAIEQFF
DNA: TGTGCCAGCAGCTTAGGTCCGGGACTAGCGATTGAGCAGTTCTTC

D: -
V: TRBV28
J: TRBJ2-6
size: -
CDR3: CASREPSGANVLTF
DNA: TGTGCCAGCAGGGAGCCCTCTGGGGCCAACGTCCTGACTTTC

D: -
V: TRBV7-9
J: TRBJ2-7
size: -
CDR3: CASSLQTYEQYF
DNA: TGTGCCAGCAGCTTACAAACCTACGAGCAGTACTTC

D: TRBD1
V: TRBV5-6
J: TRBJ2-3
size: -
CDR3: CASSLDVRDRVFPDTQYF
DNA: TGTGCCAGCAGCTTGGACGTTCGGGACAGGGTCTTCCCAGATACGCAGTATTTT

D: -
V: TRBV5-8
J: TRBJ1-5
size: -
CDR3: CASSLAGGNQPQHF
DNA: TGTGCCAGCAGCTTGGCCGGGGGGAATCAGCCCCAGCATTTT

D: -
V: TRBV7-9
J: TRBJ2-7
size: -
CDR3: CASSSDKGKSYEQYF
DNA: TGTGCCAGCAGCTCCGACAAAGGTAAATCCTACGAGCAGTACTTC

D: -
V: TRBV2
J: TRBJ1-2
size: -
CDR3: CASSEGGNYGYTF
DNA: TGTGCCAGCAGTGAGGGGGGTAACTATGGCTACACCTTC

D: -
V: TRBV6-1
J: TRBJ2-7
size: -
CDR3: CASSDAGLLYEQYF
DNA: TGTGCCAGCAGTGACGCGGGATTACTCTACGAGCAGTACTTC

D: -
V: TRBV19
J: TRBJ2-1
size: -
CDR3: CASSIRRSNDEQFF
DNA: TGTGCCAGTAGTATACGAAGGAGCAACGATGAGCAGTTCTTC

D: TRBD1
V: TRBV6-5
J: TRBJ2-2
size: -
CDR3: CASSQGDQTGELFF
DNA: TGTGCCAGCAGTCAGGGGGATCAAACCGGGGAGCTGTTTTTT

D: TRBD1
V: TRBV28
J: TRBJ1-5
size: once
CDR3: CASSLSLGQPNQPQHF
DNA: TGTGCCAGCAGTTTATCCCTGGGACAGCCAAATCAGCCCCAGCATTTT

D: -
V: TRBV29-1
J: TRBJ2-5
size: -
CDR3: CSVAQVLQETQYF
DNA: TGCAGCGTTGCACAGGTACTACAAGAGACCCAGTACTTC

D: TRBD1
V: TRBV10-2
J: TRBJ1-2
size: -
CDR3: CASSVWVKGTGDGYTF
DNA: TGCGCCAGCAGTGTTTGGGTCAAAGGGACAGGGGATGGCTACACCTTC

D: -
V: TRBV5-1
J: TRBJ2-7
size: -
CDR3: CASSLDSGNYEQYF
DNA: TGCGCCAGCAGCTTGGACAGCGGAAACTACGAGCAGTACTTC

D: TRBD1
V: TRBV5-1
J: TRBJ2-7
size: -
CDR3: CASSLNRGTLSYEQYF
DNA: TGCGCCAGCAGCTTGAACAGGGGGACTCTCTCCTACGAGCAGTACTTC

D: TRBD2
V: TRBV28
J: TRBJ2-1
size: -
CDR3: CASSLTSGYNEQFF
DNA: TGTGCCAGCAGTTTGACTAGCGGATACAATGAGCAGTTCTTC

D: TRBD2
V: TRBV19
J: TRBJ2-1
size: -
CDR3: CASSIQRGLHEQFF
DNA: TGTGCCAGTAGTATCCAGCGGGGGCTCCATGAGCAGTTCTTC

D: TRBD1
V: TRBV6-5
J: TRBJ2-3
size: -
CDR3: CAIRDRAADTQYF
DNA: TGTGCCATTAGGGACAGGGCAGCAGATACGCAGTATTTT